This T cell receptor (beta chain) stems from a study of blood T cells in healthy people across ages (dated by TCRdb to the mid-2010s). Study-level background: In model experiments, template switching captured roughly one uniquely barcoded TCR beta cDNA molecule for every two T cells. The study analyzed two additional independent replicas of 1 million unique cDNA reads from the same blood draw for two donors, one aged 18 to 30 and one aged 80 or older. Age-related changes in TCR beta repertoire diversity were measured in the study by deep sequencing normalized with unique cDNA molecular identifiers. To avoid experimental bias, donors of different ages were spread randomly across the sequencing lanes. Donors were grouped into four age groups: young (average 16 years), middle-aged (over 35), aged (around 66) and long-lived (just over 80). Paper-wide results and their limitations: Conclusive comparison of naive and antigen-experienced compartments was prevented by the profiling of bulk unsorted PBMCs. Compared with the aged group, the long-lived group had more naive CD4+ T cells, fewer expanded clones and increased TCR diversity, suggesting age selection. The percentage of naive T cells measured by flow cytometry correlated strongly with observed TCR beta diversity. The CMV infection status of donors was not known, potentially confounding age-related changes in expanded clonotypes. Observed TCR beta diversity per million T cells fell roughly linearly with age, and a significant reduction was already apparent by age about 38. Total diversity estimates from one million sequenced T cells were considered lower bounds and underestimates.

As for this clonotype: This clone's antigen is unknown. Per-base qualities were not stored, and no clone one base away is much larger.

The junction carries 7 bases between V and J, which are trimmed by 0 bases and 5 bases respectively. CDR1 and CDR2, per the germline V gene (reference sequence), are DFQATT and SNEGSKA. From cysteine to phenylalanine, the CDR3 is 13 amino acids long. Only the CDR3 part of the read is kept: 39 bases, read in frame from the first base. Libraries were prepared through 5' RACE. The data were produced on an Illumina HiSeq 2500. A second PCR of about 7 to 12 cycles was run with a J-beta primer mix and a sample-barcoded 5' primer. A template-switch 5' adaptor carrying 12 random nucleotides introduced a unique molecular identifier onto each TCR beta cDNA molecule. At least 3 million CDR3-containing paired-end reads were obtained from each sample. All of the RNA was converted into first-strand cDNA using the Mint cDNA synthesis kit, with a TRBC-specific oligonucleotide serving as the primer. Following uracil-DNA glycosylase treatment, a first 18-cycle PCR with universal primers M1SS and BC2_uni_R was performed on all cDNA. For the original study's pipeline: Normalization of each sample was performed by random selection of 1 million high-quality reads, each carrying a distinct molecular identifier. Reads with shared molecular identifiers were discarded instead of being binned into consensus sequences. MiTCR, with a Q25 quality threshold and the strictest error-elimination algorithm, was used for CDR3 identification, clonotype clustering and error correction. A nonparametric unseen species model with Euler transformation was used to estimate a lower bound on total TCR beta diversity. The raw public reads went through TCRdb reprocessing: fastp at Q25, MiXCR clone calling, in-frame beta chains kept. Rows are unified per CDR3 protein, each entry keeping the most common DNA and genes. It is TCRdb's table, rather than the study itself, that gives the V and J calls and clone size. The sample includes about 290,000 distinct CDR3 sequences, with 25% to 30% observed a single time. The top ten clones comprise around 30% of the sample.

Donors were a few dozen systemically healthy Caucasian individuals from Russia aged roughly 6 to 100 years. Each donor gave ten milliliters of peripheral blood, drawn into EDTA-treated Vacutainer tubes. Ficoll-Paque density-gradient centrifugation was used to isolate PBMCs, with at least 7 million obtained per sample. Total RNA, at least 5 micrograms per sample, was extracted from PBMCs with Trizol reagent. For every donor, flow cytometry on a PBMC aliquot measured the percentage of naive CD45RAhigh/CD27high T cells. The chain links TRBV20-1 with TRBJ1-4; no D segment can be confidently identified. Sample: blood. The sequence was collected from a woman between 65 and 79 years old in good health. In nucleotide form, the sequence is TGCAGTGCTAGAGAGACGGTGAATGAAAAACTGTTTTTT. Translation gives CSARETVNEKLFF.